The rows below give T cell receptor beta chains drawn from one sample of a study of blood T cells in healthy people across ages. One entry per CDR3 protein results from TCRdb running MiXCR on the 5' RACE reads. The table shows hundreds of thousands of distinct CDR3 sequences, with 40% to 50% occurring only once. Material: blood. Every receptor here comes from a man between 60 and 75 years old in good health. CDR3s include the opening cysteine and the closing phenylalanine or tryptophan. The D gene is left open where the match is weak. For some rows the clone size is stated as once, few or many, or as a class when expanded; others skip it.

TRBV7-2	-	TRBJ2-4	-	CASSLPTVTDIQYF	TGTGCCAGCAGCTTACCCACAGTCACAGACATTCAGTACTTC
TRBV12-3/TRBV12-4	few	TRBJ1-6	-	CATRSSTYNSPLHF	TGTGCCACCCGAAGTTCGACCTATAATTCACCCCTCCACTTT
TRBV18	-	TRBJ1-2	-	CASSPGSDYGHTF	TGTGCCAGCTCACCAGGCTCGGACTATGGCCACACCTTC
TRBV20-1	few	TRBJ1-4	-	CSARDARGDNEKLFF	TGCAGTGCTAGAGATGCGAGGGGAGATAATGAAAAACTGTTTTTT
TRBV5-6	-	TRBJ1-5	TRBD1	CASSLVCQRQGMISENQPQHF	TGTGCCAGCAGCTTGGTTTGCCAAAGACAGGGGATGATTTCTGAAAATCAGCCCCAGCATTTT
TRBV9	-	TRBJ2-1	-	CASSVVPESSYNEQFF	TGTGCCAGCAGCGTAGTTCCGGAAAGCTCCTACAATGAGCAGTTCTTC
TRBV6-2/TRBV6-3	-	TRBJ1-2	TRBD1	CASSLQTGTYGYTF	TGTGCCAGCAGCCTACAGACAGGGACGTATGGCTACACCTTC
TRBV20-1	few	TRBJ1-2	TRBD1	CSARDRKGGYSYTF	TGCAGTGCTAGAGATCGTAAAGGGGGCTATAGCTACACCTTC
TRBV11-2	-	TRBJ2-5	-	CASSRTGRQETQYF	TGTGCCAGCAGCCGTACCGGCCGCCAAGAGACCCAGTACTTC
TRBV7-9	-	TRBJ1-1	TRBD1	CASGQGGMNTEAFF	TGTGCCAGCGGTCAGGGGGGAATGAACACTGAAGCTTTCTTT
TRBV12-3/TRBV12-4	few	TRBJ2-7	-	CASSLGTTNSEQYF	TGTGCCAGCAGTTTAGGGACAACGAACTCCGAGCAGTACTTC
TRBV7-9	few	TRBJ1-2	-	CASSPGGLISGYGYTF	TGTGCCAGCAGCCCCGGGGGCCTCATCTCAGGCTATGGCTACACCTTC
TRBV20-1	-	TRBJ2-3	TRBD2	CSAPPAGGSTDTQYF	TGCAGTGCTCCTCCAGCGGGGGGGAGCACAGATACGCAGTATTTT
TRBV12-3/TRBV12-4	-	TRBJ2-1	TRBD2	CAGSLAPTGGLGEQFF	TGTGCCGGCAGTTTAGCGCCAACGGGGGGGCTTGGTGAGCAGTTCTTC
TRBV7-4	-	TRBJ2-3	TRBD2	CASSLTRTRRTDTQYF	TGTGCCAGCAGCTTAACCCGGACTAGGCGCACAGATACGCAGTATTTT
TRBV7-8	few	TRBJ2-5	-	CASSLIRGYGETQYF	TGTGCCAGCAGCCTTATTCGGGGATATGGGGAGACCCAGTACTTC
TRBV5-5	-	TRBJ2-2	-	CASSRLDTGELFF	TGTGCCAGCAGCCGACTTGACACCGGGGAGCTGTTTTTT
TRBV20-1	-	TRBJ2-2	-	CSARSATGELFF	TGCAGTGCTAGATCCGCCACCGGGGAGCTGTTTTTT
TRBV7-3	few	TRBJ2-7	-	CASSNQNGYEQYF	TGTGCCAGCAGCAACCAGAACGGCTACGAGCAGTACTTC
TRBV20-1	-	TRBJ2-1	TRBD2	CSAGFRLAGEMGNGQFF	TGCAGTGCAGGTTTTAGACTAGCGGGAGAAATGGGCAATGGGCAGTTCTTC
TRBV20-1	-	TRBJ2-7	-	CSATKDADEQYF	TGCAGTGCTACTAAGGACGCGGACGAGCAGTACTTC
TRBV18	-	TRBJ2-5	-	CASSPPAQDRQETQYF	TGTGCCAGCTCACCACCTGCACAGGACCGCCAAGAGACCCAGTACTTC
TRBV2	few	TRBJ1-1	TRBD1	CASILDRRGGQGAFF	TGTGCCAGCATCTTAGATCGTCGGGGCGGACAGGGAGCTTTCTTT
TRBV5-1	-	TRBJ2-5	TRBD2	CASSPGLLAGAEETQYF	TGCGCCAGCAGCCCGGGCCTACTAGCGGGGGCAGAAGAGACCCAGTACTTC
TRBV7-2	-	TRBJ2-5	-	CASTRGQTQYF	TGTGCCAGCACCCGGGGGCAGACCCAGTACTTC
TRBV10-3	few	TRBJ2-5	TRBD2	CAIGGTSPETQYF	TGTGCCATCGGGGGGACTAGCCCAGAGACCCAGTACTTC
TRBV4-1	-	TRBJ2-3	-	CASSQDFGTDTQYF	TGCGCCAGCAGCCAAGATTTCGGCACAGATACGCAGTATTTT
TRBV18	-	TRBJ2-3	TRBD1	CASSPPGTATDTQYF	TGTGCCAGCTCACCCCCCGGGACAGCCACAGATACGCAGTATTTT
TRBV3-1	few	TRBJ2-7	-	CASTSSTATYEQYF	TGTGCCAGCACCTCGTCGACAGCAACCTACGAGCAGTACTTC
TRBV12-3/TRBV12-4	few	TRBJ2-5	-	CASSYIQGTQETQYF	TGTGCCAGCAGTTATATACAGGGTACGCAAGAGACCCAGTACTTC
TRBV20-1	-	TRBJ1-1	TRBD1	CSARYPTGRTEAFF	TGCAGTGCTAGATATCCGACAGGGCGCACTGAAGCTTTCTTT
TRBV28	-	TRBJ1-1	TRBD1	CASRRQGRTEAFF	TGTGCCAGCAGGCGACAGGGCCGCACTGAAGCTTTCTTT
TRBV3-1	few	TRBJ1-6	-	CASSRDSTNSPLHF	TGTGCCAGCAGCCGCGACAGTACTAATTCACCCCTCCACTTT
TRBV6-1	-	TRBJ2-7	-	CASSARFFYEQYF	TGTGCCAGCAGTGCCCGTTTTTTTTACGAGCAGTACTTC
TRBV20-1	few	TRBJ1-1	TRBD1	CSAILGGRNTEAFF	TGCAGTGCTATACTAGGGGGCAGGAACACTGAAGCTTTCTTT
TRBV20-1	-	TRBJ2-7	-	CSARDRVGGGVGFEQYF	TGCAGTGCTAGAGATCGGGTCGGCGGAGGGGTCGGTTTCGAGCAGTACTTC
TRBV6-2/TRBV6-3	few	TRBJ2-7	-	CASSITGSGSYEQYF	TGTGCCAGCAGCATCACAGGGAGTGGATCCTACGAGCAGTACTTC
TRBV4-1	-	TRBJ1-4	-	CASSQDGFEDEKLFF	TGCGCCAGCAGCCAAGATGGTTTTGAGGATGAAAAACTGTTTTTT
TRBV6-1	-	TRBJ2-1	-	CASILWGWDNEQFF	TGTGCCAGCATATTATGGGGTTGGGACAATGAGCAGTTCTTC
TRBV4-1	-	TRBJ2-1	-	CASSQVGGRDNEQFF	TGCGCCAGCAGCCAAGTTGGGGGGCGCGACAATGAGCAGTTCTTC
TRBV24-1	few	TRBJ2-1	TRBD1	CATSGKRGTGASTYNEQFF	TGTGCCACCAGTGGTAAAAGGGGTACAGGGGCCTCGACATACAATGAGCAGTTCTTC
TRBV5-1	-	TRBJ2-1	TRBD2	CASRGVAGDEQFF	TGCGCCAGCAGGGGGGTAGCGGGGGATGAGCAGTTCTTC
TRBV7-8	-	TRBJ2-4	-	CASSLAPALAKSIQYF	TGTGCCAGCAGCTTAGCGCCAGCCCTAGCCAAAAGCATTCAGTACTTC
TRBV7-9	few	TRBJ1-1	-	CASSLGYQGRTGTEAFF	TGTGCCAGCAGCTTGGGGTATCAGGGCCGAACCGGCACTGAAGCTTTCTTT